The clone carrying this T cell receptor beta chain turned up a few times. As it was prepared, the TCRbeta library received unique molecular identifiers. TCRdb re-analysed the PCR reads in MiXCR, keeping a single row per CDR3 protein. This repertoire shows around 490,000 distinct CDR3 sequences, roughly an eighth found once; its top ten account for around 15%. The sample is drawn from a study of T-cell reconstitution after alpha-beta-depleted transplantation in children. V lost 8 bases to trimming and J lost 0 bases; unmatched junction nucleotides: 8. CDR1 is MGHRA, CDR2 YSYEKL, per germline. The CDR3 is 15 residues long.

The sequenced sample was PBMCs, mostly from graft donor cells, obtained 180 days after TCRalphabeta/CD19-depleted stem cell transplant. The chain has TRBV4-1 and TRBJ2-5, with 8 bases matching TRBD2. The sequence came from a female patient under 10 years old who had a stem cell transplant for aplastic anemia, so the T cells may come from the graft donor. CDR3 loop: CASAYSGVNQETQYF. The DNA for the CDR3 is TGCGCCAGCGCTTATAGCGGGGTAAACCAAGAGACCCAGTACTTC.